A selection of T cell receptor beta chains follows, all from one sample in a study of blood T cell repertoires in COVID-19. Libraries were prepared by immunoSEQ multiplex PCR; TCRdb keeps only in-frame clonotypes and omits some of them. The data contain 300,000 or so clones, around nine tenths of them singletons. Sequencing used peripheral blood. The receptors were sampled from a man aged 50-59 years with active or convalescent COVID-19. Each CDR3 is given with its conserved first and last residue. The D gene is left open where the match is weak. Size tells how often a clone was seen (once, few, many) or the class of an expanded clone, and some rows leave it out.

D,size,V,J,CDR3,DNA
TRBD1,.,TRBV7-9,TRBJ1-2,CASSSGQGRTSYGYTF,TGTGCCAGCAGCTCAGGACAGGGGCGTACATCTTATGGCTACACCTTC
TRBD2,once,TRBV15,TRBJ2-1,CATSRDRTSGSTNEQFF,TGTGCCACCAGCAGAGACCGTACTAGCGGGAGTACGAATGAGCAGTTCTTC
TRBD1,.,TRBV10-3,TRBJ1-1,CAIATGENTEAFF,TGTGCCATCGCGACAGGGGAGAACACTGAAGCTTTCTTT
.,once,TRBV28,TRBJ1-1,CASSLIQGMNTEAFF,TGTGCCAGCAGTTTAATCCAGGGCATGAACACTGAAGCTTTCTTT
.,.,TRBV2,TRBJ1-3,CASTPNQGNAGNTIYF,TGTGCCAGCACCCCAAACCAGGGGAACGCTGGAAACACCATATATTTT
.,.,TRBV7-2,TRBJ2-7,CASSLLGAGLGEQYF,TGTGCCAGCAGCTTATTGGGAGCAGGACTGGGCGAGCAGTACTTC
TRBD2,.,TRBV28,TRBJ2-7,CASSTPWRGAYEQYF,TGTGCCAGCAGTACCCCCTGGCGGGGGGCCTACGAGCAGTACTTC
.,.,TRBV28,TRBJ1-5,CASRKDRGGRNQPQHF,TGTGCCAGCAGAAAAGACCGAGGGGGACGCAATCAGCCCCAGCATTTT
TRBD2,.,TRBV19,TRBJ2-3,CASSTSGGAADTQYF,TGTGCCAGTAGTACTAGCGGGGGGGCCGCAGATACGCAGTATTTT
.,.,TRBV5-1,TRBJ2-7,CASSLGGVAYEQYF,TGCGCCAGCAGCTTGGGCGGGGTCGCCTACGAGCAGTACTTC
TRBD1,.,TRBV5-1,TRBJ2-5,CASSPGQAGETQYF,TGCGCCAGCAGCCCGGGACAGGCTGGGGAGACCCAGTACTTC
TRBD2,few,TRBV6-2/TRBV6-3,TRBJ2-3,CASSYPPSGDTQYF,TGTGCCAGCAGTTACCCTCCTAGCGGGGATACGCAGTATTTT
.,few,TRBV5-1,TRBJ1-4,CASSFGGNRGGKLFF,TGCGCCAGCAGCTTTGGAGGGAACCGGGGAGGAAAACTGTTTTTT
.,.,TRBV5-6,TRBJ2-3,CASSLSRTSTDTQYF,TGTGCCAGCAGCTTGAGCAGGACTAGCACAGATACGCAGTATTTT
TRBD1,.,TRBV5-6,TRBJ1-2,CASSLVQGARLHGYTF,TGTGCCAGCAGCTTGGTCCAGGGGGCTAGGTTACATGGCTACACCTTC
TRBD1,.,TRBV4-1,TRBJ2-7,CASSRDRDYEQYF,TGCGCCAGCAGCCGCGACAGGGACTACGAGCAGTACTTC
.,.,TRBV7-9,TRBJ2-7,CARTTPGRKGEREGGFEQYF,TGTGCCAGAACGACACCAGGAAGGAAGGGTGAGCGGGAAGGGGGGTTCGAGCAGTACTTC
.,.,TRBV7-3,TRBJ2-1,CASSLRAGAGNNEQFF,TGTGCCAGCAGCTTAAGGGCGGGGGCCGGAAACAATGAGCAGTTCTTC
TRBD1,.,TRBV18,TRBJ2-3,CASSLTFGQDSTDTQYF,TGTGCCAGCTCACTCACCTTTGGACAGGATTCTACAGATACGCAGTATTTT
.,.,TRBV3-1/TRBV3-2,TRBJ1-6,CASSQDTTGVSPLHF,TGTGCCAGCAGCCAAGATACCACGGGGGTTTCACCCCTCCACTTT
.,.,TRBV6-5,TRBJ1-1,CATRHREGTEAFF,TGTGCCACCCGCCACAGGGAGGGCACTGAAGCTTTCTTT
TRBD2,.,TRBV7-9,TRBJ2-1,CASSLGTSGGDEQFF,TGTGCCAGCAGCTTAGGGACTAGCGGGGGTGATGAGCAGTTCTTC
.,few,TRBV5-1,TRBJ2-5,CASSRGLQETQYF,TGCGCCAGCAGCAGGGGATTACAAGAGACCCAGTACTTC
TRBD1,.,TRBV4-1,TRBJ2-7,CASSTSHGTRGLSSYEQYF,TGCGCCAGCAGCACATCCCACGGAACGAGGGGGCTTAGCTCCTACGAGCAGTACTTC
.,.,TRBV6-1,TRBJ1-5,CASSDRTEGNQPQHF,TGTGCCAGCAGTGACCGGACAGAAGGCAATCAGCCCCAGCATTTT
.,.,TRBV4-1,TRBJ2-7,CASSHSWTRAYEQYF,TGCGCCAGCAGCCACTCGTGGACCAGGGCCTACGAGCAGTACTTC
TRBD1,.,TRBV10-2,TRBJ1-3,CASRRTGSGNTIYF,TGCGCCAGCAGACGGACAGGGTCTGGAAACACCATATATTTT
.,.,TRBV28,TRBJ1-2,CASSSGLGYGYTF,TGTGCCAGCAGTTCAGGTTTAGGCTATGGCTACACCTTC
TRBD1,.,TRBV6-5,TRBJ2-7,CASSYSLQGTGVF,TGTGCCAGCAGTTACTCACTTCAAGGGACAGGGGTCTTC
.,.,TRBV12-1,TRBJ2-7,CASSFPAGGYEQYF,TGTGCCAGCAGCTTTCCAGCGGGGGGCTACGAGCAGTACTTC
.,.,TRBV3-1/TRBV3-2,TRBJ1-2,CASSQDGGLRGYTF,TGTGCCAGCAGCCAAGACGGGGGGCTACGCGGCTACACCTTC
.,.,TRBV24-1,TRBJ2-1,CATQQVMRNEQFF,TGTGCCACCCAGCAGGTAATGCGCAATGAGCAGTTCTTC
.,.,TRBV7-8,TRBJ1-2,CASSLAGFGGYTF,TGTGCCAGCAGCTTAGCAGGATTCGGGGGCTACACCTTC
.,.,TRBV5-6,TRBJ1-2,CASSLVGGGRAKYGYTF,TGTGCCAGCAGCTTGGTTGGCGGGGGCAGGGCCAAGTATGGCTACACCTTC
TRBD2,.,TRBV7-3,TRBJ2-2,CASSLGLPLAGDLNTGELFF,TGTGCCAGCAGCTTAGGTCTTCCCCTAGCGGGAGATCTGAACACCGGGGAGCTGTTTTTT
TRBD1,once,TRBV2,TRBJ2-4,CASVGQKNIQYF,TGTGCCAGCGTGGGACAGAAAAACATTCAGTACTTC
.,.,TRBV18,TRBJ1-2,CASSPREDGYGYTF,TGTGCCAGCTCACCCCGCGAAGACGGGTATGGCTACACCTTC
.,.,TRBV9,TRBJ1-3,CASSVASSGNTIYF,TGTGCCAGCAGCGTAGCGAGCTCTGGAAACACCATATATTTT
TRBD1,.,TRBV5-1,TRBJ1-4,CTSSGGTGQDHEKLFF,TGCACCAGCAGCGGAGGTACGGGACAGGACCATGAAAAACTGTTTTTT
.,.,TRBV5-1,TRBJ2-2,CASAQVNGELFF,TGCGCCAGCGCCCAGGTCAACGGGGAGCTGTTTTTT
TRBD1,.,TRBV10-3,TRBJ1-2,CAISTDVDRGLGYTF,TGTGCCATCAGTACCGATGTCGACAGGGGCCTTGGCTACACCTTC
.,.,TRBV30,TRBJ1-3,CAWSGQDEGWPGNTIYF,TGTGCCTGGAGTGGACAGGATGAGGGGTGGCCCGGAAACACCATATATTTT
.,.,TRBV9,TRBJ2-1,CASRASPGANNEQFF,TGTGCCAGCAGAGCCTCCCCTGGGGCAAACAATGAGCAGTTCTTC
TRBD1,.,TRBV5-1,TRBJ1-1,CASSLASGTAAETEAFF,TGCGCCAGCAGCTTGGCTTCCGGGACAGCAGCCGAGACTGAAGCTTTCTTT
.,.,TRBV28,TRBJ1-5,CASSAGGGNQPQHF,TGTGCCAGCAGTGCGGGGGGCGGCAATCAGCCCCAGCATTTT
.,few,TRBV10-3,TRBJ2-7,CAISESLRQAYEQYF,TGTGCCATCAGTGAGAGTCTGAGACAGGCCTACGAGCAGTACTTC
TRBD1,.,TRBV5-6,TRBJ1-4,CASSLAGRGTNEKLFF,TGTGCCAGCAGCTTGGCGGGCAGGGGGACTAATGAAAAACTGTTTTTT
.,once,TRBV5-1,TRBJ1-2,CASSLGVRNYGYTF,TGCGCCAGCAGCTTGGGTGTCAGGAACTATGGCTACACCTTC
TRBD1,.,TRBV30,TRBJ2-7,CAWGGQGYNEQYF,TGTGCCTGGGGGGGACAGGGTTACAACGAGCAGTACTTC
.,.,TRBV7-3,TRBJ1-1,CASTSSWWDQGTEAFF,TGTGCCAGCACCTCCTCTTGGTGGGATCAGGGTACTGAAGCTTTCTTT
TRBD1,.,TRBV2,TRBJ1-6,CASSESGGYNSPLHF,TGTGCCAGCAGTGAGTCAGGGGGCTATAATTCACCCCTCCACTTT
.,.,TRBV16,TRBJ2-1,CASSQSGRVNEQFF,TGTGCCAGCAGCCAATCTGGGCGGGTCAATGAGCAGTTCTTC
.,.,TRBV7-9,TRBJ2-2,CASSLRTANTGELFF,TGTGCCAGCAGCTTAAGGACAGCCAACACCGGGGAGCTGTTTTTT